The subject of this entry is one T cell receptor (beta chain). No antigen is known for it. This specimen belongs to a study of T cell repertoires in cytomegalovirus infection. From the reads, TCRdb called clonotypes with MiXCR, one entry per CDR3 protein. Of roughly 990,000 distinct CDR3 sequences listed, approximately 31% were seen once; the top ten hold around an eighth. V was clipped by 9 bases and J by 5 bases, with 6 bases between them. Germline loops: CDR1 MNHNS, CDR2 SASEGT. The CDR3 is 10 residues long. This TCR came from a human donor in good health (CMV status not recorded). Some clones in this sample may be carry-over from other donors' samples. V gene TRBV6-1 combines with J gene TRBJ2-3; no firm D call. The source was cultured CD8+ T cells from PBMCs, collected from culture after CMV antigen stimulation. The CDR3 here is CASRIDTQYF. CDR3 sequence (DNA): TGTGCCAGTAGAATAGATACGCAGTATTTT.